These 24 T cell receptor beta chains were sequenced from one sample in a study of blood T cell repertoires in COVID-19. Some clones are missing from TCRdb's copy, which holds only in-frame ones; the method was immunoSEQ multiplex PCR. The sample carries around 240,000 clones, about 79% recorded once. The sample taken for sequencing was peripheral blood. Receptors originate from a woman aged 40-49 years who had recovered from COVID-19.

V gene TRBV3-1 (or the pseudogene TRBV3-2) combines with J gene TRBJ2-3, with 10 bases that match TRBD2. Per germline, CDR1 LGHDT and CDR2 YNNKEL (reference sequence). The trim removed 4 bases at V and 5 bases at J, leaving 6 bases unmatched. This CDR3 comprises 15 residues. The DNA for the CDR3 is TGTGCCAGCAGCCGAGCGGGGGGGCAGAGAGATACGCAGTATTTT. It codes for CASSRAGGQRDTQYF.

The V and J genes are TRBV4-3 and TRBJ2-7, with D perhaps TRBD2 (6 bases). The germline CDR1 and CDR2 sequences are LGHNA and YSLEER. The V end was cut by 0 bases, the J end by 5 bases, with 17 bases between. The CDR3 loop spans 16 amino acids. CDR3 DNA sequence: TGCGCCAGCAGCCAAGATTCGGGGGTACCTCCGGACGAGCAGTACTTC. Protein sequence: CASSQDSGVPPDEQYF.

The chain links TRBV7-2 to TRBJ2-3; D is perhaps TRBD1 (7 bases). V gave up 5 bases and J gave up 4 bases, with 19 bases separating them. Germline V gene data show CDR1 as SGHTA and CDR2 as FQGNSA. The CDR3 runs to 16 residues. In nucleotides, the CDR3 is TGTGCCAGCAGCCAGGGGGGACTCAACAGGGCAGATACGCAGTATTTT. It translates to CASSQGGLNRADTQYF.

This clone is a singleton in its sample. The chain is built from TRBV4-1 and TRBJ2-7; 7 bases are shared with TRBD2. There are 17 residues in the CDR3. Germline V gene lookup returns CDR1 MGHRA and CDR2 YSYEKL. With V trimmed by 4 bases and J by 2 bases, 14 bases remained unmatched. This CDR3 is CASSLEVVSGSPYEQYF. CDR3 sequence (DNA): TGCGCCAGCAGCCTGGAAGTGGTTAGCGGGTCCCCCTACGAGCAGTACTTC.

The table lists this clone with a count of one. The rearrangement joins TRBV5-6 to TRBJ1-1; 12 nucleotides line up with TRBD1. Germline CDR1 and CDR2: SGHDT and YYEEEE. This CDR3 region has 18 residues. V shed 4 bases, J shed 1 base, and the junction held 11 bases outside the gene matches. This chain's CDR3 is CASSLNPGQGAKNTEAFF. In DNA, the CDR3 is TGTGCCAGCAGCCTGAACCCGGGACAGGGGGCTAAGAACACTGAAGCTTTCTTT.

The CDR3: CASSLQGGPGELFF. CDR3 sequence (DNA): TGTGCCAGTAGTCTCCAGGGTGGCCCCGGGGAGCTGTTTTTT. The V and J genes are TRBV19 and TRBJ2-2; D is perhaps TRBD1 (5 bases). This CDR3 spans 14 amino acids. Germline V gene lookup returns CDR1 LNHDA and CDR2 SQIVND (reference sequence). V was shortened by 5 bases and J by 6 bases, with 13 bases between the two germline ends.

DNA of the CDR3: TGTGCCAGCAGCTTATGGACAGCTAACGCAGATACGCAGTATTTT. Translating it yields CASSLWTANADTQYF. V usage is TRBV7-9 and J usage is TRBJ2-3; maybe TRBD1 (6 bases). From germline, CDR1 is SEHNR and CDR2 FQNEAQ (reference sequence). Trimming cost V 2 bases and J 4 bases, with 13 bases left between them. The CDR3 is 15 residues long. Full variable domain (outside the CDR3, taken from reference TRBV7-9 and TRBJ2-3): DTGVSQNPRHKITKRGQNVTFRCDPISEHNRLYWYRQTLGQGPEFLTYFQNEAQLEKSRLLSDRFSAERPKGSFSTLEIQRTEQGDSAMYLCASSLWTANADTQYFGPGTRLTVL.

The rearrangement joins TRBV9 to TRBJ2-6, with D possibly TRBD1 on 5 matching bases. Between the trimmed V and J ends, which lost 0 bases and 0 bases, there was a span of 10 bases. CDR3 length: 17 amino acids. Germline lookup yields CDR1 SGDLS and CDR2 YYNGEE. The CDR3 here is CASSVGLGASGANVLTF. In DNA form, the CDR3 reads TGTGCCAGCAGCGTAGGGCTTGGGGCCTCTGGGGCCAACGTCCTGACTTTC. Full variable domain (rest looked up from reference TRBV9 and TRBJ2-6): DSGVTQTPKHLITATGQRVTLRCSPRSGDLSVYWYQQSLDQGLQFLIQYYNGEERAKGNILERFSAQQFPDLHSELNLSSLELGDSALYFCASSVGLGASGANVLTFGAGSRLTVL.

The chain couples TRBV6-1 to TRBJ2-7, with 8 bases that match TRBD1. V shed 2 bases and J 6 bases; nucleotides not matched to a gene: 9. The V gene's germline CDR1 is MNHNS and CDR2 SASEGT. The CDR3 extends over 15 amino acids. For the CDR3, the DNA is TGTGCCAGCAGTGAAAACTGGGCAGGGGGCGGCGAGCAGTACTTC. Amino acids: CASSENWAGGGEQYF.

V and J are TRBV18 and TRBJ2-7; D unresolved. Germline values: CDR1 KGHSH, CDR2 LQKENI. V gave up 2 bases and J gave up 0 bases, with 8 bases separating them. This CDR3 comprises 14 residues. The CDR3 nucleotides read TGTGCCAGCTCACCAACCCTATCCTCCTACGAGCAGTACTTC. Encoded protein: CASSPTLSSYEQYF.

This chain joins TRBV10-3 and TRBJ2-3, with TRBD2 as a possible D gene (7 bases). The CDR3 totals 15 residues. Germline CDR1 and CDR2: ENHRY and SYGVKD. Trimming took off 6 bases at V and 3 bases at J, with 16 bases between the two ends. The CDR3 protein is CAISGGLVITDTQYF. DNA for the CDR3: TGTGCCATCAGCGGGGGGCTAGTAATTACAGATACGCAGTATTTT.

The rearrangement uses TRBV10-2 and TRBJ1-1; no clear D. The CDR3 loop spans 13 amino acids. Germline values: CDR1 WSHSY, CDR2 SAAADI. Trimming took off 2 bases at V and 4 bases at J, with 8 bases between the two ends. CDR3 sequence reads: CASSEQEGTEAFF. The CDR3, as DNA: TGCGCCAGCAGTGAGCAGGAAGGCACTGAAGCTTTCTTT.

CDR3 in DNA: TGTGCCAGCAGCTTAGCTAGCGGGGGGGCCTCCTACAATGAGCAGTTCTTC. This sequence encodes CASSLASGGASYNEQFF. The V and J genes are TRBV11-3 and TRBJ2-1, with 12 bases matching TRBD2. The CDR3 is 17 residues long. After removal of 1 base from V and 0 bases from J, the junction contained 1 base not matched to a gene. Germline V CDR1 and CDR2: SGHNT, YENEEA.

This clone showed up just once. The chain is built from TRBV6-1 and TRBJ1-4; D is unclear. The CDR3 runs 15 residues. Between the trimmed V and J ends, which lost 0 bases and 6 bases, there was a span of 11 bases. Looked up from germline, CDR1 is MNHNS and CDR2 is SASEGT. DNA of the CDR3: TGTGCCAGCAGTGAAGCGCTTCACAGCTATGAAAAACTGTTTTTT. Translated: CASSEALHSYEKLFF.

The J gene is TRBJ2-3, the V gene TRBV11-2; 7 bases fit TRBD2. The CDR3 has 17 amino acids. The V and J ends lost 4 bases and 4 bases, in that order; junction bases with no gene match: 14. Germline V gene data show CDR1 as SGHAT and CDR2 as FQNNGV. CDR3 protein: CASSWEGRGGRPDTQYF. In DNA, the CDR3 is TGTGCCAGCAGCTGGGAGGGTAGGGGAGGCCGGCCAGATACGCAGTATTTT. Together with reference TRBV11-2 and TRBJ2-3, the CDR3 gives the full variable domain: EAGVAQSPRYKIIEKRQSVAFWCNPISGHATLYWYQQILGQGPKLLIQFQNNGVVDDSQLPKDRFSAERLKGVDSTLKIQPAKLEDSAVYLCASSWEGRGGRPDTQYFGPGTRLTVL.

This clone was picked up a small number of times. The chain employs TRBV4-1 and TRBJ2-7; D unresolved. The CDR3 contains 13 residues. CDR1 is MGHRA, CDR2 YSYEKL, per germline. V was trimmed by 5 bases and J by 3 bases, leaving 11 bases between them. CDR3 nucleotides: TGCGCCAGCAGCGTTCTAGAACGCTACGAGCAGTACTTC. This codes for CASSVLERYEQYF.

The J gene is TRBJ2-4, the V gene TRBV30, with TRBD2 as a possible D gene (6 bases). This CDR3 has 14 residues. V gave up 5 bases and J gave up 3 bases, with 14 bases separating them. CDR1 and CDR2 (germline): GTSNPN, SVGIG (reference sequence). The DNA of the CDR3 is TGTGCCTGGGGTATAAGGGAGGACAAAAACATTCAGTACTTC. Its translation is CAWGIREDKNIQYF. The full variable domain, with the rest looked up from reference TRBV30 and TRBJ2-4, is SQTIHQWPATLVQPVGSPLSLECTVEGTSNPNLYWYRQAAGRGLQLLFYSVGIGQISSEVPQNLSASRPQDRQFILSSKKLLLSDSGFYLCAWGIREDKNIQYFGAGTRLSVL.

This rearrangement joins TRBV7-6 to TRBJ1-2; unclear D gene. The germline gives CDR1 SGHVS, CDR2 FNYEAQ. With 5 bases removed from V and 6 bases from J, the gap between germline ends came to 16 bases. This CDR3 has 14 residues. CDR3 nucleotide sequence: TGTGCCAGCAGCCACTCCGGCGGGGTCGATGGCTACACCTTC. It encodes CASSHSGGVDGYTF.

This clone was recorded once. J is TRBJ2-3 and V is TRBV6-6; TRBD2 matches at 7 bases. J lost 0 bases, V lost 5 bases, and 17 bases had no gene match. Germline V lookup: CDR1 MNHNY, CDR2 SVGAGI (reference sequence). CDR3 length equals 19 residues. The CDR3 sequence is CASSQQTSEVALSTDTQYF. DNA for the CDR3: TGTGCCAGCAGTCAACAAACTAGCGAGGTGGCCCTTAGCACAGATACGCAGTATTTT.

This clone has only one observation. The genes are TRBV5-1 and TRBJ2-7; TRBD1 aligns across 8 bases. This CDR3 has 15 residues. With 4 bases clipped from V and 1 base from J, the junction kept 7 bases outside the gene matches. The germline gives CDR1 SGHRS, CDR2 YFSETQ. CDR3 in DNA: TGCGCCAGCAGCCCCCACGGGGACAGGTCCTACGAGCAGTACTTC. Protein product: CASSPHGDRSYEQYF.

The genes are TRBV9 and TRBJ1-1; 7 bases are a match to TRBD1. V was clipped by 3 bases and J by 1 base; unmatched bases: 3. Germline V gives CDR1 SGDLS, CDR2 YYNGEE. This CDR3 has 14 amino acids. CDR3 loop: CASSERTGNTEAFF. For the CDR3, the DNA is TGTGCCAGCAGCGAGAGGACAGGGAACACTGAAGCTTTCTTT.

The chain links TRBV2 to TRBJ1-2, with a weak D call TRBD1 (6 bases). The CDR3 covers 15 residues. V was trimmed by 6 bases and J by 7 bases, leaving 21 bases between them. Looked up from germline, CDR1 is SNHLY and CDR2 is FYNNEI. This chain's CDR3 is CASRREGNAGAGYTF. DNA for the CDR3: TGTGCCAGCAGGCGTGAGGGTAATGCAGGGGCTGGCTACACCTTC.

J is TRBJ2-6 and V is TRBV19, with a tentative D call TRBD1 (6 bases). Trimming took off 7 bases at V and 0 bases at J, with 10 bases between the two ends. CDR1 is LNHDA, CDR2 SQIVND, per germline (reference sequence). The CDR3 contains 15 residues. CDR3 sequence (DNA): TGTGCCAGTACCGAGGACAGCTCTGGGGCCAACGTCCTGACTTTC. Translated: CASTEDSSGANVLTF. The full variable domain, its missing parts supplied by reference TRBV19 and TRBJ2-6, is DGGITQSPKYLFRKEGQNVTLSCEQNLNHDAMYWYRQDPGQGLRLIYYSQIVNDFQKGDIAEGYSVSREKKESFPLTVTSAQKNPTAFYLCASTEDSSGANVLTFGAGSRLTVL.

The rearrangement joins TRBV5-1 to TRBJ2-3; D is possibly TRBD1 (6 bases). The length of the CDR3 is 13 residues. Germline CDR1 reads SGHRS; CDR2 reads YFSETQ. Deletions cut 0 bases from V and 6 bases from J, with 8 bases between. The CDR3 DNA reads as TGCGCCAGCAGCTTGGGGGACACGGATACGCAGTATTTT. This codes for CASSLGDTDTQYF. Full variable domain (remainder filled in from reference TRBV5-1 and TRBJ2-3): KAGVTQTPRYLIKTRGQQVTLSCSPISGHRSVSWYQQTPGQGLQFLFEYFSETQRNKGNFPGRFSGRQFSNSRSEMNVSTLELGDSALYLCASSLGDTDTQYFGPGTRLTVL.